This TCR beta chain originates from a study of blood T cell repertoires in COVID-19. In the study overall: Nucleic acid was either cDNA or gDNA, and it came from T cells, B-cell-depleted T cells, or PBMCs.

Per the original methods: By means of reference gene primer amplification, nucleated cell counts were estimated. TCRdb's table, derived via immunoSEQ multiplex PCR, lists solely in-frame clones and lacks some. V and J calls and clone size come straight from that table; D and trimming were deduced from the DNA. The sample contains 55,000 to 80,000 clones, approximately 90% of which appear only once. Sequenced input: peripheral blood. The sequence was collected from a man aged 45-65 years with acute or convalescent COVID-19.

The CDR3 nucleotides read TGTGCTAGTGGTTTGGTCTATTCCCGGTCGCCCCAGCATTTT. Its protein product is CASGLVYSRSPQHF. The chain has TRBV12-5 and TRBJ1-5; D gene ambiguous. The germline V and J ends were trimmed by 0 bases and 9 bases, with 12 bases remaining between them. CDR1 is LGHNT and CDR2 is FRNRAP in the germline V gene. This CDR3 is 14 amino acids long.